The rows below give T cell receptor beta chains drawn from one sample of a study of shared clonotypes between healthy human individuals. Generated by immunoSEQ multiplex PCR, the TCRdb table keeps only in-frame clones and is missing some. The sample holds 400,000 to 500,000 clones, about 80% seen once. The sequenced material came from PBMCs. The receptors here all came from a woman aged 40 to 50 in good health. Some clones in this sample may be carry-over from other donors' samples. Both conserved end residues are part of each CDR3. Fields, in order: V gene, CDR3 protein.

>TRBV6-6
CASITEGGTEAFF
>TRBV7-2
CASSLLREKPYEQYF
>TRBV28
CASSFPLVTPSNQPQHF
>TRBV9
CASSLQGNIDSPLHF
>TRBV7-9
CASSLDGASYTEAFF
>TRBV10-3
CAISDRGLHGYTF
>TRBV7-2
CASSLSGNTGELFF
>TRBV9
CASSPGGEPQHF
>TRBV11-2
CASSLDRGHEQFF
>TRBV5-1
CASSLGGNTEAFF
>TRBV18
CASSPGTGYEQYF
>TRBV2
CASSPLAGLSETQYF
>TRBV11-3
CASSRAGPNTGELFF
>TRBV15
CATSRDLGGTGELFF
>TRBV11-2
CASSFERYSYEQYF
>TRBV7-9
CASSLDVLQAQYF
>TRBV4-2
CASSHTGPPLKPQHF
>TRBV28
CASSLSAYGYTF
>TRBV2
CASSEGRNEQYF
>TRBV29-1
CSVERSGREVETQYF
>TRBV7-9
CASSARQGARGYTF
>TRBV6-5
CASSYSGQGSYEQYF
>TRBV4-1
CASSQDALGNTGELFF
>TRBV6-5
CASSMGQGGYTF
>TRBV7-9
CASSSHQAENSYGYTF
>TRBV11-2
CASSRNRGNTEAFF
>TRBV7-9
CASSYTGDGANVLTF
>TRBV18
CASSRSTYSYEQYF
>TRBV19
CASSIDPTVPYEQYF
>TRBV19
CASSRSGTSATYEQYF
>TRBV5-8
CASTKGGPSIGQYF
>TRBV5-1
CASSLGRGSSYNEQFF
>TRBV5-1
CASSPGQGRLESSYNEQFF
>TRBV29-1
CSVRTATDTQYF
>TRBV15
CATSSPGQLNTEAFF
>TRBV11-2
CASSLGGGQYNQPQHF
>TRBV7-9
CASSLGGHSSYNEQFF
>TRBV15
CATSRDWGNYGYTF
>TRBV27
CASSTSNQPQHF
>TRBV6-1
CASSGLSGSYNEQFF
>TRBV4-2
CASSLTIPSGTSYEQYF
>TRBV15
CATSRGGERRQYF
>TRBV5-1
CASKAAGGLGATGELFF
>TRBV14
CASSQWVGEAKNIQYF
>TRBV6-1
CASSAGKGADTQYF
>TRBV2
CASRIRDALVVDTF
>TRBV7-6
CASSSPRAGEETQYF
>TRBV5-1
CASSLEGATGELFF
>TRBV13
CASSLTQGIGGTEAFF
>TRBV5-1
CASSTGTSGELAKNIQYF
>TRBV5-5
CASSLGASGTNTGELFF
>TRBV5-1
CASSLGSGREQYF
>TRBV18
CASSLRTGVGNTIYF
>TRBV29-1
CSVVVVEQFF